A selection of T cell receptor beta chains follows, all from one sample in a study of T-cell memory formation after mild COVID-19. TCRdb fed the 5' RACE reads into MiXCR, producing one record per CDR3 protein. The sample has hundreds of thousands of distinct CDR3 sequences, around 28% seen once; the top ten hold 13%. The sample was PBMCs or a T cell subset sorted from them (not recorded which). The source is an adult woman who had mild COVID-19 (a few samples of this study predate the infection). Cell type and time point are not known. The CDR3 runs from the conserved cysteine through the conserved F or W. The order of the fields is CDR3 DNA, CDR3 protein, D gene, V gene, J gene, clone size. The D gene is left open where the match is weak. Not every row has a clone size; where given, it reads once, few, many or a size class.

cdr3_nt: TGTGCCAGCAGCAGAGAATCAGGCCCGAGGAGGTACAATGAGCAGTTCTTC
cdr3_aa: CASSRESGPRRYNEQFF
d_call: NA
v_call: TRBV21-1
j_call: TRBJ2-1
clone_size: few

cdr3_nt: TGTGCCAGCAGCCAAGTCTCGTTGGCCCAAGAGACCCAGTACTTC
cdr3_aa: CASSQVSLAQETQYF
d_call: NA
v_call: TRBV3-1
j_call: TRBJ2-5
clone_size: few

cdr3_nt: TGTGCCAGCTCTCGGGACAGGACAAACACTGAAGCTTTCTTT
cdr3_aa: CASSRDRTNTEAFF
d_call: TRBD1
v_call: TRBV18
j_call: TRBJ1-1
clone_size: NA

cdr3_nt: TGTGCCAGCAGCCGAAGCGGCGGGAATGAAAAACTGTTTTTT
cdr3_aa: CASSRSGGNEKLFF
d_call: NA
v_call: TRBV7-9
j_call: TRBJ1-4
clone_size: NA

cdr3_nt: TGTGCCAGCAGCAAAATAAGGAGGGACTCAGTAGATACGCAGTATTTT
cdr3_aa: CASSKIRRDSVDTQYF
d_call: NA
v_call: TRBV21-1
j_call: TRBJ2-3
clone_size: NA

cdr3_nt: TGTGCCAGCTGGTACTACACGGAGACCCAGTACTTC
cdr3_aa: CASWYYTETQYF
d_call: NA
v_call: TRBV12-3/TRBV12-4
j_call: TRBJ2-5
clone_size: NA

cdr3_nt: TGCGCCAGCAGCCAGCTCCGGGACGGCTCCTACGAGCAGTACTTC
cdr3_aa: CASSQLRDGSYEQYF
d_call: NA
v_call: TRBV4-1
j_call: TRBJ2-7
clone_size: few

cdr3_nt: TGCAGTGCTAGCCATTCAGACAGGGGGCTCCACGAGCAGTACTTC
cdr3_aa: CSASHSDRGLHEQYF
d_call: TRBD1
v_call: TRBV20-1
j_call: TRBJ2-7
clone_size: few

cdr3_nt: TGTGCCAGCAGCTTAGCGGCAGGGTCAGTCTATGGCTACACCTTC
cdr3_aa: CASSLAAGSVYGYTF
d_call: NA
v_call: TRBV7-9
j_call: TRBJ1-2
clone_size: few

cdr3_nt: TGTGCCACCAGTGCCCGGGACTTCCAAGAGACCCAGTACTTC
cdr3_aa: CATSARDFQETQYF
d_call: NA
v_call: TRBV24-1
j_call: TRBJ2-5
clone_size: NA

cdr3_nt: TGTGCCAGCAGCTTAGTTAGCGGGAGACACTACGAGCAGTACTTC
cdr3_aa: CASSLVSGRHYEQYF
d_call: TRBD2
v_call: TRBV7-9
j_call: TRBJ2-7
clone_size: NA

cdr3_nt: TGTGCCAGTAGTATAGATCTGCTGGTTAGCACAGATACGCAGTATTTT
cdr3_aa: CASSIDLLVSTDTQYF
d_call: NA
v_call: TRBV19
j_call: TRBJ2-3
clone_size: NA

cdr3_nt: TGTGCCAGCAGCCATTTTCCCTCCTATGGGGAGCAGTACTTC
cdr3_aa: CASSHFPSYGEQYF
d_call: NA
v_call: TRBV11-2
j_call: TRBJ2-7
clone_size: few

cdr3_nt: TGTGCCAGTAGTATGATCCAGAATCAGCCCCAGCATTTT
cdr3_aa: CASSMIQNQPQHF
d_call: NA
v_call: TRBV19
j_call: TRBJ1-5
clone_size: NA

cdr3_nt: TGTGCCAGCCGGCCTGGACTAGCGGGGACCTACGAGCAGTACTTC
cdr3_aa: CASRPGLAGTYEQYF
d_call: TRBD2
v_call: TRBV12-3/TRBV12-4
j_call: TRBJ2-7
clone_size: NA

cdr3_nt: TGTGCCAGCGCGAGGGCAGGGGGCGCAGATACGCAGTATTTT
cdr3_aa: CASARAGGADTQYF
d_call: TRBD1
v_call: TRBV7-9
j_call: TRBJ2-3
clone_size: NA

cdr3_nt: TGCAGCGTTGACCCGGGACAGGGTAATGAAAAACTGTTTTTT
cdr3_aa: CSVDPGQGNEKLFF
d_call: TRBD1
v_call: TRBV29-1
j_call: TRBJ1-4
clone_size: NA

cdr3_nt: TGTGCCAGCAGTGCCACAGGGACCCAAGAGACCCAGTACTTC
cdr3_aa: CASSATGTQETQYF
d_call: NA
v_call: TRBV2
j_call: TRBJ2-5
clone_size: few

cdr3_nt: TGCGCCAGCAGCTTGGAGGTGACGACTTACGAGCAGTACTTC
cdr3_aa: CASSLEVTTYEQYF
d_call: NA
v_call: TRBV5-1
j_call: TRBJ2-7
clone_size: few

cdr3_nt: TGTGCCAGCAGCTTAGTAGCGGGGCCACAAGAGACCCAGTACTTC
cdr3_aa: CASSLVAGPQETQYF
d_call: TRBD2
v_call: TRBV7-2
j_call: TRBJ2-5
clone_size: few

cdr3_nt: TGTGCCAGCAGCGTAGGAGTAGCGGATAGCACAGATACGCAGTATTTT
cdr3_aa: CASSVGVADSTDTQYF
d_call: NA
v_call: TRBV9
j_call: TRBJ2-3
clone_size: few

cdr3_nt: TGCAGTGCCCGCCGTAGGGGGGTATACAATGAGCAGTTCTTC
cdr3_aa: CSARRRGVYNEQFF
d_call: NA
v_call: TRBV20-1
j_call: TRBJ2-1
clone_size: NA

cdr3_nt: TGCAGTGTCCCGGGGACAGGGTACACTGAAGCTTTCTTT
cdr3_aa: CSVPGTGYTEAFF
d_call: TRBD1
v_call: TRBV20-1
j_call: TRBJ1-1
clone_size: NA

cdr3_nt: TGTGCCAGCAGCTTGTGGTGGTTGGGGACTAGCGTTCCGAAAACCTACGAGCAGTACTTC
cdr3_aa: CASSLWWLGTSVPKTYEQYF
d_call: TRBD2
v_call: TRBV5-6
j_call: TRBJ2-7
clone_size: NA

cdr3_nt: TGTGCCAGCAGCTTATCTCAGGGGTTGGACACTGAAGCTTTCTTT
cdr3_aa: CASSLSQGLDTEAFF
d_call: NA
v_call: TRBV11-3
j_call: TRBJ1-1
clone_size: few

cdr3_nt: TGTGCCAGTAGTGAGGGACAGGGCTACGAGCAGTACTTC
cdr3_aa: CASSEGQGYEQYF
d_call: TRBD1
v_call: TRBV19
j_call: TRBJ2-7
clone_size: few

cdr3_nt: TGTGCCAGCAGCTTAGGTCCAGCGGGGGGGCAAGAGACCCAGTACTTC
cdr3_aa: CASSLGPAGGQETQYF
d_call: TRBD2
v_call: TRBV7-7
j_call: TRBJ2-5
clone_size: few

cdr3_nt: TGTGCCAGCAGTGGACTAGCGGGAGGGCCGTACGGGTTCGGGACAGATACGCAGTATTTT
cdr3_aa: CASSGLAGGPYGFGTDTQYF
d_call: TRBD2
v_call: TRBV6-1
j_call: TRBJ2-3
clone_size: NA

cdr3_nt: TGTGCCAGCAGTTACGACCCAGGAACGAACACCGGGGAGCTGTTTTTT
cdr3_aa: CASSYDPGTNTGELFF
d_call: NA
v_call: TRBV6-5
j_call: TRBJ2-2
clone_size: NA

cdr3_nt: TGCAGCGTTGGCGAGCTAGCCTACGAGCAGTACTTC
cdr3_aa: CSVGELAYEQYF
d_call: NA
v_call: TRBV29-1
j_call: TRBJ2-7
clone_size: few

cdr3_nt: TGCGCCAGCAGCCAAGATCCAGCGGGGGGCACAGATACGCAGTATTTT
cdr3_aa: CASSQDPAGGTDTQYF
d_call: TRBD2
v_call: TRBV4-1
j_call: TRBJ2-3
clone_size: few

cdr3_nt: TGCAGTGCTAGAGATAAGTACAGGGGCTCCTACGAGCAGTACTTC
cdr3_aa: CSARDKYRGSYEQYF
d_call: TRBD1
v_call: TRBV20-1
j_call: TRBJ2-7
clone_size: few

cdr3_nt: TGTGCCAGCAGTTACTACAAGACTAGCGGGGGATACAATGAGCAGTTCTTC
cdr3_aa: CASSYYKTSGGYNEQFF
d_call: TRBD2
v_call: TRBV6-5
j_call: TRBJ2-1
clone_size: few

cdr3_nt: TGTGCCAGCATAGGGGGGGGGAAGGTTGAAGCTTTCTTT
cdr3_aa: CASIGGGKVEAFF
d_call: NA
v_call: TRBV6-5
j_call: TRBJ1-1
clone_size: few

cdr3_nt: TGTGCCAGCAGCTTAGGACACTTAGGAGGGGCGAGACAAGAGACCCAGTACTTC
cdr3_aa: CASSLGHLGGARQETQYF
d_call: NA
v_call: TRBV7-2
j_call: TRBJ2-5
clone_size: few

cdr3_nt: TGCAGCGTCGGACAGGTGAACACTGAAGCTTTCTTT
cdr3_aa: CSVGQVNTEAFF
d_call: TRBD1
v_call: TRBV29-1
j_call: TRBJ1-1
clone_size: NA

cdr3_nt: TGTGCCAGCAGACTGGAAGGGGGAAACACCGGGGAGCTGTTTTTT
cdr3_aa: CASRLEGGNTGELFF
d_call: NA
v_call: TRBV2
j_call: TRBJ2-2
clone_size: few

cdr3_nt: TGCGCCAGCAGCCCGTGGCCGCGAGGGGCCCTCGGTGAGACCCAGTACTTC
cdr3_aa: CASSPWPRGALGETQYF
d_call: NA
v_call: TRBV5-1
j_call: TRBJ2-5
clone_size: few

cdr3_nt: TGTGCCAGCACCACCACAGGTGGCTACACCTTC
cdr3_aa: CASTTTGGYTF
d_call: NA
v_call: TRBV12-3/TRBV12-4
j_call: TRBJ1-2
clone_size: NA

cdr3_nt: TGTGCCAGCAGCTTAGCGGGGGGGGTCAATGAGCAGTTCTTC
cdr3_aa: CASSLAGGVNEQFF
d_call: TRBD2
v_call: TRBV7-3
j_call: TRBJ2-1
clone_size: many

cdr3_nt: TGTGCCAGCAGTTTAGCTTACGTGGACAGAGGAAAGAGCTCCTACAATGAGCAGTTCTTC
cdr3_aa: CASSLAYVDRGKSSYNEQFF
d_call: NA
v_call: TRBV12-3/TRBV12-4
j_call: TRBJ2-1
clone_size: few

cdr3_nt: TGTGCCAGCAGACACACAGGGGCCGGAGGCTATGGCTACACCTTC
cdr3_aa: CASRHTGAGGYGYTF
d_call: TRBD1
v_call: TRBV6-6
j_call: TRBJ1-2
clone_size: NA

cdr3_nt: TGTGCCACGACGAAACCCGGGACAGGGAGCTACGAGCAGTACTTC
cdr3_aa: CATTKPGTGSYEQYF
d_call: TRBD1
v_call: TRBV6-1
j_call: TRBJ2-7
clone_size: NA

cdr3_nt: TGTGCCAGCAGTGACTCGACTAGCGGGGCGCAGTATTTT
cdr3_aa: CASSDSTSGAQYF
d_call: TRBD2
v_call: TRBV6-4
j_call: TRBJ2-3
clone_size: few